One and the same sample provided the 9 T cell receptor beta chains below, sequenced in a study of CD8 T cells in Susac syndrome. RNA in amounts of roughly 0.5 to 1 ug was reverse transcribed with random hexamers. TCRdb used MiXCR to reprocess the immunoSEQ multiplex PCR reads, holding one entry per CDR3 protein. The sample yields some 110,000 distinct CDR3 sequences, approximately 96% seen once. Specimen: CD4+ T cells from PBMCs. The source of these receptors is a human donor in good health.

The V gene is TRBV29-1, the J gene TRBJ2-3; possible D gene TRBD1, 6 bases. CDR1 is SQVTM, CDR2 ANQGSEA, per germline. V was pared by 6 bases and J by 2 bases, with 15 bases between. This CDR3 is 14 amino acids long. In nucleotides, the CDR3 is TGCAGCGTCCCGGACAGAAAAATCACAGATACGCAGTATTTT. This encodes CSVPDRKITDTQYF.

The chain uses TRBV7-2 and TRBJ1-5; tentatively, D is TRBD1 (6 bases). V was pared by 3 bases and J by 5 bases, with 14 bases between. The length of the CDR3 is 15 residues. Germline values: CDR1 SGHTA, CDR2 FQGNSA. CDR3 nucleotides: TGTGCCAGCAGCTTGGTACAGGGAACTCATCAGCCCCAGCATTTT. Amino acid sequence: CASSLVQGTHQPQHF.

This clonotype was counted a single time. The rearrangement uses TRBV10-1 and TRBJ2-3, with a tentative D call TRBD2 (5 bases). V was cut by 5 bases and J by 2 bases, with 11 bases left in between. This CDR3 region has 14 residues. CDR1 is WNHNN and CDR2 is SYGVQD in the germline V gene (reference sequence). CDR3 coding DNA: TGCGCCAGCAGTCCGGACTCCCTCACAGATACGCAGTATTTT. This codes for CASSPDSLTDTQYF.

This chain links TRBV7-9 with TRBJ2-2; TRBD2 agrees at 8 bases. The CDR3 length is 15 residues. Germline V gene data show CDR1 as SEHNR and CDR2 as FQNEAQ (reference sequence). J was trimmed by 4 bases and V by 2 bases; bases with no gene match: 3. This chain's CDR3 is CASSLLAGVTGELFF. The CDR3 bases are TGTGCCAGCAGCTTACTAGCGGGCGTCACCGGGGAGCTGTTTTTT.

This clonotype appeared a single time. The chain joins TRBV4-2 to TRBJ2-5; 12 bases are shared with TRBD2. CDR3 length: 16 residues. With 1 base clipped from V and 4 bases from J, the junction kept 4 bases outside the gene matches. CDR1 and CDR2 (germline): LGHNA, YNFKEQ. The CDR3 sequence: CASSQGGLAGRETQYF. The CDR3, as DNA: TGTGCCAGCAGCCAAGGAGGACTAGCGGGACGAGAGACCCAGTACTTC.

The genes are TRBV29-1 and TRBJ1-4; no clear D. Germline CDR1 is SQVTM and CDR2 is ANQGSEA. The CDR3 runs to 18 residues. The CDR3 loop reads CSCEVGITCASTNEKLFF. In DNA, the CDR3 is TGCAGTTGTGAGGTGGGCATAACTTGCGCTTCAACTAATGAAAAACTGTTTTTT.

The count of this clonotype is one. The genes are TRBV5-1 and TRBJ2-1; 8 bases line up with TRBD1. This CDR3 has 14 residues. The germline V gene has CDR1 SGHRS and CDR2 YFSETQ. V shed 4 bases, J shed 5 bases, and the junction held 5 bases outside the gene matches. CDR3 in DNA: TGCGCCAGCAGCCAGGACAGGGAAAACAATGAGCAGTTCTTC. Protein product: CASSQDRENNEQFF.

The chain recombines TRBV7-9 with TRBJ1-1; the D is unclear. The CDR3 is 16 amino acids. Germline V gives CDR1 SEHNR, CDR2 FQNEAQ (reference sequence). Trimming removed 4 bases at V and 2 bases at J, with 17 bases between. The CDR3 DNA follows: TGTGCCAGCAGCTCCCTACGGCGGATTTTAAACACTGAAGCTTTCTTT. It translates to CASSSLRRILNTEAFF.

The V call is TRBV5-1, the J call TRBJ1-1, with 8 bases identical to TRBD1. Per the germline V gene, CDR1 is SGHRS and CDR2 is YFSETQ. The CDR3 is 14 residues long. The J segment lost 4 bases and the V segment lost 2 bases, leaving 4 bases of the junction unmatched. The CDR3 DNA follows: TGCGCCAGCAGCTTAGCAGGGGGCATCACTGAAGCTTTCTTT. The encoded protein is CASSLAGGITEAFF.